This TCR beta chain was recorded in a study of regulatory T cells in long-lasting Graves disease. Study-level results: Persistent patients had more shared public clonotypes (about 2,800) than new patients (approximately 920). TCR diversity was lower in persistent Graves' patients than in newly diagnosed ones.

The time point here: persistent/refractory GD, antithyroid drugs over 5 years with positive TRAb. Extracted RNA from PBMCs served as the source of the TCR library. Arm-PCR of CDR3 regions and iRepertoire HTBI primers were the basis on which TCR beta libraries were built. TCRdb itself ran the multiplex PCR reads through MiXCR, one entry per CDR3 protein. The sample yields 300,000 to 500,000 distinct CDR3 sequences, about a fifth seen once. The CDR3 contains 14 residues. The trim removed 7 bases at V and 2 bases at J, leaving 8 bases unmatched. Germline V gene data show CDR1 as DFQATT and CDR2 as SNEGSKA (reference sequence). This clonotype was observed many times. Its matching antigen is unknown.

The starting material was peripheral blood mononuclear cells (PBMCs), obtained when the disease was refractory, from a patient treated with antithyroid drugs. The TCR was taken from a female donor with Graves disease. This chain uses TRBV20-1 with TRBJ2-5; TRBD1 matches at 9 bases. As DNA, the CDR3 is TGCAGTGTCCCGACAGGGGGGGTTCAAGAGACCCAGTACTTC. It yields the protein CSVPTGGVQETQYF.